This note documents a single T cell receptor beta chain sequence. Its antigen target is currently unknown. The record has no base qualities; no much larger clone is one base away. In total, 666 healthy bone marrow donors made up the cohort. At the time of sampling, all cohort members were nominally healthy, though unrecorded immune exposures were likely present. The donor tested CMV seropositive, placing the donor among the 289 seropositive members of the cohort. Each donor provided a peripheral blood sample, and peripheral blood mononuclear cells were used for TCR beta sequencing. The Qiagen DNeasy Blood Extraction Kit was used to extract genomic DNA from the blood cell samples. This specimen belongs to a study of cytomegalovirus exposure and HLA in healthy donors (dated by TCRdb to 2016 to 2017). Turning to the overall study: An earlier analysis of several hundred of the donors reported approximately 300 Gb of sequence data and 117 million unique TCR beta sequences from about 200 million T cells. High-throughput TCR immunosequencing, statistical association of individual TCRs with disease status, and machine learning were combined to predict cytomegalovirus infection status. Using immunosequencing, the study profiled T cell repertoires from 500 to 800 subjects and related those repertoires to cytomegalovirus serostatus. Because of strong linkage in the cohort, a handful of DR-DQ haplotypes were treated as single units for association and clustering. An early release that covered fewer than 800 HLA-typed donors contained approximately 300 gigabases of sequencing data and 65 million to 100 million unique TCR sequences. Rather than drawing on any new phenotypic data, the later analysis identified candidate immune exposures from TCR beta sequences and the way those sequences occurred across donors. Both class I and class II loci were covered by HLA typing, at four-digit resolution. The study aimed to test whether signatures of past pathogen exposure could be identified by cataloging public T cell receptors. In a later genetic analysis, genome-wide SNP genotypes for 398 of the 666 donors were used, and that subset was treated as a discovery cohort. All discovery cohort repertoires had been generated using a single sequencing platform. The genetic ancestry cluster associated with self-reported Caucasian donors included 70% to 85% of the roughly 390 genotyped donors. To study patterns of TCR occurrence, a later analysis re-analyzed previously published TCR beta repertoires from 500 to 850 donors and added high-resolution HLA genotyping. Donor age, sex, ethnicity and CMV serostatus were compiled alongside the repertoire data. On average, 235,054 unique TCR beta nucleotide sequences were sequenced per donor among a few hundred genotyped donors of the cohort, with roughly 18% of those sequences being non-productive. Typing coverage varied by locus: about 629-640 donors for A, B, C, DRB1 and DQB1; about 520 for DQA1; nearly 610 for DPA1; approximately 470 for DPB1. Besides the first cohort of under 700 subjects, a separate validation cohort made up of over a hundred different subjects was used. An earlier analysis of 450 to 750 of the donors used high-throughput TCR beta sequencing to judge whether each TCR beta V gene segment behaved as functional or pseudogenic.

The CDR3 runs 16 residues from the cysteine to the phenylalanine. Only the CDR3 portion is preserved as DNA: 48 bases, with reading frame beginning at the first base. What the authors observed across the whole study: Because HLA typing was missing for some donors at each locus, association tests included only the typed subset. For the cohort, immune exposure information was limited to CMV serostatus. The 87-base-pair reads could not distinguish some IMGT-functional V segments, including TRBV6-2 and TRBV6-3, so those segments were excluded. A later analysis found that HLA-associated TCR beta chains were more clonally expanded and had lower generation probabilities than equally common non-associated chains. Correlated functional status among segregating V segments might be attributable to linkage disequilibrium, but an unknown experimental factor could not be ruled out. When HLA alleles, especially DR and DQ, strongly co-occurred, TCR associations were difficult to assign to individual alleles. V-gene and J-gene trimming of TCR beta chains was associated with a missense DCLRE1C variant in a later genetic analysis, and the association was replicated in an independent cohort. In an earlier analysis of some 500 of the donors, most TCR beta V segments were observed in productive rearrangements about 87% or about 30% of the time, broadly matching IMGT annotations. Several of the top co-occurrence clusters appeared to be linked to parvovirus B19, influenza, CMV and Epstein-Barr virus, according to a later analysis. In this cohort, only TCR beta chains were sequenced, and detectable features were limited by the absence of alpha or paired-chain data. A cluster of highly shared sequence variants was judged likely to be a technical artifact of the sequencing pipeline. The presence/absence analyses assumed that sequencing depth was roughly uniform across donors, and that assumption may not be true. According to a later analysis, TCR association rates differed among HLA loci, with DRB1 alleles showing the most associated TCRs and HLA-C alleles showing the fewest. In vitro tests confirmed that a few of the cytomegalovirus-associated TCR beta chains recognize cytomegalovirus antigens. The study listed around 160 TCR beta chains as associated with cytomegalovirus. In a later genetic analysis, fewer N-insertions in productive TCRs were reported among donors in an Asian-associated ancestry cluster than the approximately 630-donor mean. A further reported finding was that TCR beta sequences accurately predicted the HLA-A and HLA-B alleles for most subjects in the first cohort. Because counts were too low, seventeen rarely observed V segments, including chromosome 9 orphons, were excluded from the earlier analysis of fewer than 650 of the donors. It was suggested by the authors that the approach could potentially be generalized to other disease states and immunological phenotypes. According to a later analysis, most CMV-associated TCR beta chains appeared to be HLA-restricted, and the HLA associations seemed to be driven largely by CMV exposure. Most TCR sequences were observed very rarely across donors, whereas some public TCRs were present in many individuals. The classifier was reported to diagnose cytomegalovirus status with high specificity and sensitivity in both the original cohort and the validation cohort. Specific HLA alleles were associated with 16,951 TCR beta sequences at a false discovery rate of 0.05 in a later analysis.

The library was generated by the immunoSEQ multiplex PCR assay. For the multiplex PCR, a mixture combining 60 forward primers for TCR Vbeta segments and 13 reverse primers for TCR Jbeta segments was used. Amplification of the CDR3 region of rearranged TCR beta genes was performed with a multiplex PCR assay on genomic DNA. On the Illumina HiSeq System, the amplified TCR beta libraries were sequenced as 87-base-pair reads. The original methods were these. A later analysis counted about 80 million unique TCR beta chains across the 666 repertoires, and 9 million to 14 million of these chains were shared by at least two donors. Raw reads were error-corrected and collapsed into unique sequences with a nearest-neighbor algorithm that merged closely related sequences to remove PCR and sequencing errors. To assign V, D and J gene segments, CDR3 sequences were aligned to IMGT reference sequences. For a sequence to be retained, at least a six-nucleotide match to both a V gene segment and a J gene segment was required. Rearrangements were called productive when the CDR3 lacked stop codons and stayed in frame with V and J; all others were non-productive. CDR3 was defined according to IMGT convention as the region running from the second conserved V-encoded cysteine to the conserved J-encoded phenylalanine. In an earlier analysis of approximately 590 of the donors, sequences lacking an unambiguous match to a single V gene segment were excluded. An earlier analysis of 500 to 700 of the donors classified V segments as functional when productive rearrangements were above 56.7% and as segregating when the standard deviation between donors was above 5%. A statistical classification framework was built to diagnose cytomegalovirus status from the catalog of TCR beta chain sequences. V and J gene assignment, in a later analysis, came from comparing TCR nucleotide sequences with IMGT/GENE-DB human TR gene sequences. A later analysis assigned CDR3 sequences and most-parsimonious VDJ recombination scenarios with the TCRdist pipeline. In a later analysis, every TCR beta chain was defined by the combination of its CDR3 amino acid sequence and its V-gene family, and reads without a unique V-gene family were dropped. In a later analysis, fewer than 650 highly shared, low-generation-probability nucleotide sequences were removed to address suspected cross-contamination and a sequencing artifact. In a later analysis, a clonal expansion index was calculated for each public chain from normalized within-repertoire ranks of inferred template counts. A later analysis computed generation probabilities with a VDJ recombination model fitted to out-of-frame rearrangements, and checked the results against IGoR. A later analysis scored TCR-TCR, TCR-HLA and TCR-CMV co-occurrence with hypergeometric tests, applying a repertoire-size bias correction to TCR pairs. In a later analysis, false discovery rates were estimated by permuting HLA or CMV assignments 20 times. In a later analysis, co-occurring TCRs were grouped using DBSCAN, and TCRdist sequence similarity was added for clustering within HLA-allele-positive subsets. Repertoires with fewer than 30,000 or more than 120,000 public chains were left out of co-occurrence clustering, as were five repertoires with anomalous nucleotide sharing. This immuneACCESS table, as held by TCRdb, lists in-frame sequences with V and J called but not all clones. Of the missing ones, under half trace to an unresolved V gene in checked studies; the others have no known cause. The DNA was the basis for D and trimming; V, J and clone size are from that table. The table for this sample lists 90,000 to 120,000 clones; about 70% of them were counted only once. Approximately 2.5% of the sample is taken by the ten largest.

The sequence came from a man aged 50 or older in good health and CMV-seropositive. Rearrangement joined TRBV12-1 to TRBJ2-6; the D call TRBD1 from the table was never checked on the DNA. TRBV12-1 is listed as a pseudogene. Material: PBMCs. The CDR3 corresponds to CASSPGTGAGANGLTF. The DNA is TGTGCCAGCAGTCCCGGGACAGGGGCTGGGGCCAACGGCCTGACTTTC.